One T cell receptor (beta chain) is described in this entry. The V end was cut by 6 bases, the J end by 7 bases, with 15 bases between. Looked up from germline, CDR1 is SQVTM and CDR2 is ANQGSEA. The CDR3 covers 12 residues. These data originate in a study of blood T cell repertoires in COVID-19. About the study: The analysed material was cDNA or gDNA that came from T cells, B-cell-depleted T cells, or PBMCs.

As processed by the authors: The assay estimated nucleated cells by amplifying reference gene primers. Produced via immunoSEQ multiplex PCR; TCRdb's table is partial and in-frame only. Clonal size and the V and J genes are those of that table, whereas D and trimming came from the DNA. The sample contains about 230,000 clones, over 80% of which appear only once. The V call is TRBV29-1, the J call TRBJ1-2; D remains unclear. This TCR came from a woman aged 65 to 85 with active or convalescent COVID-19. The sequencing sample was made of peripheral blood. DNA for the CDR3: TGCAGCGTCTACAGCCCTCCAGTTGGCTACACCTTC. Its translation is CSVYSPPVGYTF.